This T cell receptor (beta chain) was obtained from a study of cytomegalovirus exposure and HLA in healthy donors. Germline trimming cut 4 bases from V and 5 bases from J; bases unmatched to any gene: 4. The CDR3 contains 15 residues. CDR1 and CDR2 (germline): SGHTS, YDEGEE. Amplification used 60 Vbeta primers and 13 Jbeta primers. Profiled with immunoSEQ multiplex PCR; TCRdb holds only in-frame clones, not every one. The table shows roughly 130,000 clones, with around 70% occurring only once. Sequencing was carried out using PBMCs. The sequence came from a man aged 25 to 45 in good health and CMV-seropositive. This chain joins TRBV5-8 and TRBJ1-5, with 12 positions matching TRBD1. DNA for the CDR3: TGTGCCAGCAGCCCGGGGACAGGGGGCTATCAGCCCCAGCATTTT. This sequence encodes CASSPGTGGYQPQHF.